The 13 T cell receptor beta chains listed next were all sequenced from one sample in a study of shared clonotypes between healthy human individuals. Here immunoSEQ multiplex PCR was the method, and the copy in TCRdb shows in-frame clones only, minus some. The sample includes 2 million or so clones, roughly 94% of them seen just once. The specimen sequenced was naive CD4+ T cells sorted from blood. As to subset: CD45RA+ positively selected. Receptors originate from a man younger than 35 in good health.

CDR3 loop: CASSPQRGRGGVEQYF. The DNA for the CDR3 is TGTGCCAGCAGCCCCCAAAGGGGTAGGGGGGGCGTGGAGCAGTACTTC. The chain combines TRBV5-4 with TRBJ2-7, with D perhaps TRBD2 (7 bases). Trimming left V 4 bases short and J 7 bases short, with 24 bases between. Germline CDR1 reads SGHNT; CDR2 reads YYREEE (reference sequence). CDR3 length: 16 residues.

About this clone: Distinct nucleotide sequences in the sample also encode this CDR3. The chain links TRBV7-9 to TRBJ2-3, with 13 bases fitting TRBD2. The ends lost 3 bases at V and 3 bases at J; junction bases unmatched: 0. Germline CDR1 is SEHNR and CDR2 is FQNEAQ (reference sequence). The CDR3 runs to 15 residues. The CDR3 region is CASSLTSGGTDTQYF. CDR3 DNA: TGTGCCAGCAGCTTGACTAGCGGGGGGACAGATACGCAGTATTTT.

The V gene is TRBV9, the J gene TRBJ2-2, with a possible D match to TRBD1 (6 bases). V shed 3 bases and J shed 2 bases, with 8 bases lying between them. The V gene's germline CDR1 is SGDLS and CDR2 YYNGEE. CDR3 length: 14 amino acids. CDR3: CASSGTANTGELFF. CDR3 in DNA: TGTGCCAGCAGCGGGACAGCCAACACCGGGGAGCTGTTTTTT.

The chain uses TRBV30 and TRBJ1-3; the D gene is possibly TRBD1 (5 bases). Germline-derived CDR1 and CDR2 are GTSNPN and SVGIG (reference sequence). The CDR3 extends over 14 amino acids. V was cut by 4 bases and J by 0 bases, with 10 bases left in between. The CDR3 loop is CAWTTGYSGNTIYF. CDR3 DNA sequence: TGTGCCTGGACAACAGGTTACTCTGGAAACACCATATATTTT.

The chain carries TRBV5-1 and TRBJ2-3; the D gene could be TRBD1 or TRBD2 (5 bases each). In germline, CDR1 is SGHRS, CDR2 YFSETQ. The length of the CDR3 is 14 residues. V was trimmed by 0 bases and J by 7 bases, leaving 12 bases between them. CDR3 DNA: TGCGCCAGCAGCTTGGAGACGGGGCCGAATACGCAGTATTTT. Its protein product is CASSLETGPNTQYF.

This chain joins TRBV7-3 and TRBJ1-1; possible D gene TRBD1, 5 bases. The V gene lost 5 bases and the J gene lost 1 base, with 8 bases spanning the gap. CDR1 is SGHTA and CDR2 is FQGTGA in the germline V gene. The CDR3 has 13 residues. The CDR3 sequence: CASSTTGNTEAFF. The CDR3 nucleotides read TGTGCCAGCAGCACTACAGGGAACACTGAAGCTTTCTTT.

The V call is TRBV30, the J call TRBJ1-5, with D unclear. This CDR3 is 14 amino acids long. The germline gives CDR1 GTSNPN, CDR2 SVGIG (reference sequence). Trimming took 5 bases from V and 9 from J, leaving 20 bases between them. The CDR3 loop is CAWDDHKAGGPQHF. The CDR3 nucleotides read TGTGCCTGGGACGACCACAAGGCGGGAGGGCCCCAGCATTTT. Using reference TRBV30 and TRBJ1-5 for the parts outside the CDR3, the full variable domain is SQTIHQWPATLVQPVGSPLSLECTVEGTSNPNLYWYRQAAGRGLQLLFYSVGIGQISSEVPQNLSASRPQDRQFILSSKKLLLSDSGFYLCAWDDHKAGGPQHFGDGTRLSIL.

The sample holds one count of this clone. The rearrangement uses TRBV10-2 and TRBJ2-5; D assignment may be TRBD1 or TRBD2 (5 bases each). Germline V lookup: CDR1 WSHSY, CDR2 SAAADI. CDR3 length: 16 residues. Trimming left V 3 bases short and J 0 bases short, with 14 bases between. This CDR3 is CASSDDGDGYQETQYF. CDR3 sequence (DNA): TGCGCCAGCAGTGACGATGGGGACGGTTACCAAGAGACCCAGTACTTC.

For this clone: This may come from a read error, since a much larger clone is one base off. The CDR3: CAVSDITGANYGYTF. CDR3 bases: TGTGCCGTCAGTGATATCACAGGGGCGAACTATGGCTACACCTTC. The chain links TRBV10-3 to TRBJ1-2; the match to TRBD1 covers 7 bases. The CDR3 spans 15 residues. Germline CDR1 is ENHRY and CDR2 is SYGVKD.

This chain uses TRBV6-5 with TRBJ1-2, with 9 bases matching TRBD1. The CDR3 has 13 residues. V was clipped by 5 bases and J by 8 bases; unmatched bases: 6. Germline CDR1 MNHEY, CDR2 SVGAGI. As DNA, the CDR3 is TGTGCCAGCAGTCGGGACAGGGCAAAAGGCTACACCTTC. Protein sequence: CASSRDRAKGYTF.

In the case of this clone: The sample contains more than one DNA sequence encoding this CDR3. This chain joins TRBV7-2 and TRBJ2-5; tentatively, D is TRBD2 (5 bases). Germline CDR1 and CDR2: SGHTA and FQGNSA. CDR3 length: 12 residues. V was clipped by 5 bases and J by 5 bases, with 9 bases between them. The CDR3 DNA reads as TGTGCCAGCAGCCTCAGAGGGGAGACCCAGTACTTC. The encoded protein is CASSLRGETQYF.

This chain links TRBV7-3 with TRBJ2-2; 7 nucleotides match TRBD1. V shed 2 bases and J 0 bases; nucleotides not matched to a gene: 0. There are 15 residues in the CDR3. CDR1 and CDR2 (germline): SGHTA, FQGTGA. The CDR3 nucleotides read TGTGCCAGCAGCTTAGGACAGGCGAACACCGGGGAGCTGTTTTTT. Translating gives CASSLGQANTGELFF.

This sequence joins TRBV4-3 and TRBJ2-7, with 7 bases identical to TRBD1. The CDR3 is made up of 15 amino acids. The V segment lost 4 bases and the J segment 0 bases; nucleotides outside the gene matches: 6. The germline V gene encodes CDR1 LGHNA and CDR2 YSLEER. The CDR3 loop reads CASSPDGTASYEQYF. The CDR3 DNA reads TGCGCCAGCAGCCCCGACGGGACAGCCTCCTACGAGCAGTACTTC.